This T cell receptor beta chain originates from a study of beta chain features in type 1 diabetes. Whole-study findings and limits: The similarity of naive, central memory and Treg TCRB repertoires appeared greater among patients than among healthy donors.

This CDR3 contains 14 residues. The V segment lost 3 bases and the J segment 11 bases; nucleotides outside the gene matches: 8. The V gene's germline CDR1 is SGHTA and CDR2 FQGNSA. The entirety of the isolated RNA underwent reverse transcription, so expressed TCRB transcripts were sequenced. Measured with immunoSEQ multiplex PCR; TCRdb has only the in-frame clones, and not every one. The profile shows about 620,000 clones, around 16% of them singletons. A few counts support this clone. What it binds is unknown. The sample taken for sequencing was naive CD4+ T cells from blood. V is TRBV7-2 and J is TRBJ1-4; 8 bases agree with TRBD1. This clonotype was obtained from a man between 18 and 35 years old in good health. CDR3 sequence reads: CASSFFLDRVKLFF. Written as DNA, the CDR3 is TGTGCCAGCAGCTTCTTTCTGGACAGGGTTAAACTGTTTTTT.